The 32 T cell receptor beta chains below come from one sample, sequenced in a study of cytomegalovirus exposure and HLA in healthy donors. Primers: 60 Vbeta forward and 13 Jbeta reverse. Sequencing used immunoSEQ multiplex PCR; TCRdb keeps in-frame clones, though not all of them. The table has about 120,000 clones, around 70% seen once. What was sequenced was PBMCs. The receptors derive from a woman between 40 and 55 years old in good health and CMV-seronegative.

The J gene is TRBJ1-2, the V gene TRBV19, with D perhaps matching TRBD1 (5 bases). Germline CDR1 and CDR2: LNHDA and SQIVND (reference sequence). This CDR3 is 13 amino acids long. V was trimmed by 9 bases and J by 7 bases, leaving 18 bases between them. The CDR3 reads CASEDGGEIGYTF. The CDR3 DNA is TGTGCCAGCGAAGACGGGGGGGAGATTGGCTACACCTTC.

This chain uses TRBV21-1 with TRBJ2-5; the table's D call, TRBD1, was not checked against the DNA. TRBV21-1 is a pseudogene locus. The CDR3 extends over 13 amino acids. The CDR3 is CASSQVPQETQYF. The DNA for the CDR3 is TGTGCCAGCAGTCAGGTGCCTCAAGAGACCCAGTACTTC.

This clone was recorded once. This chain links TRBV6-1 with TRBJ1-3; the D is unclear. Trimming shortened V by 0 bases and J by 0 bases, and 9 bases separated the two germline ends. This CDR3 has 16 residues. CDR1 MNHNS and CDR2 SASEGT come from the germline V gene. As DNA, the CDR3 is TGTGCCAGCAGTGAAGCGTGGGCAGCCTCTGGAAACACCATATATTTT. Amino acids: CASSEAWAASGNTIYF.

This chain uses TRBV7-9 with TRBJ2-7, with D perhaps matching TRBD1 (7 bases). Per germline, CDR1 SEHNR and CDR2 FQNEAQ (reference sequence). Trimming removed 5 bases from V and 5 bases from J, with 13 bases in between. The CDR3 is 13 amino acids. DNA for the CDR3: TGTGCCAGCAGCACCAGGGGGGACCACGAGCAGTACTTC. This translates into CASSTRGDHEQYF. Full variable domain (missing parts from reference TRBV7-9 and TRBJ2-7): DTGVSQNPRHKITKRGQNVTFRCDPISEHNRLYWYRQTLGQGPEFLTYFQNEAQLEKSRLLSDRFSAERPKGSFSTLEIQRTEQGDSAMYLCASSTRGDHEQYFGPGTRLTVT.

The chain is built from TRBV5-1 and TRBJ2-7; 9 nucleotides agree with TRBD1. V trimming: 4 bases; J trimming: 4 bases; junction bases outside the gene matches: 6. Germline CDR1 and CDR2: SGHRS and YFSETQ. CDR3 length: 14 residues. CDR3: CASSQGQGGYEQYF. Written as DNA, the CDR3 is TGCGCCAGCAGCCAGGGACAGGGAGGGTACGAGCAGTACTTC.

V is TRBV27 and J is TRBJ2-7; tentative D call: TRBD2 (6 bases). V shed 2 bases and J shed 1 base, with 9 bases lying between them. CDR1 and CDR2 (germline): MNHEY, SMNVEV (reference sequence). The CDR3 is 14 residues long. DNA for the CDR3: TGTGCCAGCAGTTTAGCTGGGAGGTCCTACGAGCAGTACTTC. Its protein product is CASSLAGRSYEQYF.

The rearrangement uses TRBV28 and TRBJ1-2; D not resolved. CDR1 is MDHEN and CDR2 is SYDVKM in the germline V gene. Trimming took off 1 base at V and 8 bases at J, with 17 bases between the two ends. This CDR3 has 15 amino acids. This CDR3 is CASSLFPGSYSGYTF. CDR3 in DNA: TGTGCCAGCAGTTTATTTCCCGGGTCGTATTCAGGCTACACCTTC.

As regards this clone: One end of the junction is discordant with germline, which a read error may explain. The chain joins TRBV7-9 to TRBJ1-4, with D maybe TRBD1 (6 bases). CDR3 length: 15 residues. Germline assignment: CDR1 SEHNR and CDR2 FQNEAQ (reference sequence). This chain's CDR3 is CSSSLAVNRVEKLFF. CDR3 sequence (DNA): TGTTCCAGCAGCTTAGCGGTTAACAGGGTTGAAAAACTGTTTTTT.

This chain joins TRBV6-1 and TRBJ1-2; the D gene is possibly TRBD1 (5 bases). The V end lost 10 bases, the J end lost 8 bases, and 17 bases lay between the germline ends. The CDR3 is 12 amino acids. The germline V gene has CDR1 MNHNS and CDR2 SASEGT. Here the CDR3 reads CATRDGAGGYTF. As DNA, the CDR3 is TGTGCCACCCGAGATGGGGCTGGCGGCTACACCTTC.

The gene calls are TRBV25-1 and TRBJ1-5, with 8 bases lining up with TRBD1. The CDR3 extends over 14 amino acids. Germline V gives CDR1 MGHDK, CDR2 SYGVNS. V shed 3 bases and J 7 bases; nucleotides not matched to a gene: 5. The CDR3 DNA reads as TGTGCCAGCAGTGAGACAGGGGTCGGACAGCCCCAGCATTTT. Amino acids: CASSETGVGQPQHF.

Here the CDR3 DNA reads TGTGCCAGTGGACAGTTCTCCTACGAGCAGTACTTC. As protein: CASGQFSYEQYF. V gene TRBV6-1 combines with J gene TRBJ2-5, with D possibly TRBD1 on 6 matching bases. The J call may be mistaken, given a closer DNA end match to TRBJ2-7. The CDR3 sequence is 12 residues long. Germline assignment: CDR1 MNHNS and CDR2 SASEGT.

The chain is built from TRBV7-2 and TRBJ2-5; 12 nucleotides match TRBD2. Germline CDR1 SGHTA, CDR2 FQGNSA. V lost 1 base and J lost 4; bases outside the gene matches: 4. This CDR3 has 16 amino acids. The CDR3 DNA is TGTGCCAGCAGCTTAGTGGCTAGCGGGGGGGGAGAGACCCAGTACTTC. Translation: CASSLVASGGGETQYF.

This chain joins TRBV5-1 and TRBJ2-1, with 10 bases identical to TRBD2. The CDR3 has 18 amino acids. The V segment lost 4 bases and the J segment 6 bases; nucleotides outside the gene matches: 16. Germline lookup yields CDR1 SGHRS and CDR2 YFSETQ. CDR3 DNA sequence: TGCGCCAGCAGCCACCCGGTCCAAAGCGGGGGGGGATTCAATGAGCAGTTCTTC. It translates to CASSHPVQSGGGFNEQFF. The full variable domain, its missing parts supplied by reference TRBV5-1 and TRBJ2-1, is KAGVTQTPRYLIKTRGQQVTLSCSPISGHRSVSWYQQTPGQGLQFLFEYFSETQRNKGNFPGRFSGRQFSNSRSEMNVSTLELGDSALYLCASSHPVQSGGGFNEQFFGPGTRLTVL.

V usage is TRBV13 and J usage is TRBJ1-4; 10 positions match TRBD1. Germline values: CDR1 PRHDT, CDR2 FYEKMQ (reference sequence). Trimming removed 4 bases from V and 8 bases from J; junction bases left unmatched: 4. The CDR3 consists of 14 residues. The chain's CDR3 is CASSYGTGVEKLFF. In DNA, the CDR3 is TGTGCCAGCAGCTACGGGACAGGGGTCGAAAAACTGTTTTTT.

The chain links TRBV6-5 to TRBJ2-7; 7 bases are a match to TRBD1. Unmatched junction bases numbered 7, after V lost 4 bases and J lost 7 bases. The CDR3 covers 13 residues. The V gene's germline CDR1 is MNHEY and CDR2 SVGAGI. Here the CDR3 DNA reads TGTGCCAGCAGTTCCCGACAGGGTAAAGAGCAGTACTTC. This codes for CASSSRQGKEQYF.

The chain employs TRBV27 and TRBJ2-7, with 13 bases lining up with TRBD2. Germline-derived CDR1 and CDR2 are MNHEY and SMNVEV (reference sequence). J lost 5 bases, V lost 3 bases, and 4 bases had no gene match. The CDR3 is 15 residues long. DNA of the CDR3: TGTGCCAGCAGTTTTGGGACTAGCGGGGCCAACGAGCAGTACTTC. It specifies CASSFGTSGANEQYF.

This clone was found a few times. CDR3 sequence (DNA): TGTGCCAGCAGCTTAGCAGGGGGGGGGCAAGAGACCCAGTACTTC. Residues: CASSLAGGGQETQYF. V usage is TRBV7-9 and J usage is TRBJ2-5; TRBD2 might be the D (7 bases). This CDR3 contains 15 residues. Germline values: CDR1 SEHNR, CDR2 FQNEAQ (reference sequence). Trimming shortened V by 0 bases and J by 2 bases, and 10 bases separated the two germline ends.

The chain links TRBV7-2 to TRBJ1-3; TRBD1 matches at 8 bases. The CDR3 extends over 15 amino acids. V lost 2 bases and J lost 2; bases outside the gene matches: 2. Germline CDR1 SGHTA, CDR2 FQGNSA. The CDR3, as DNA: TGTGCCAGCAGCTTAAACAGGGGGGCTGGAAACACCATATATTTT. Translated, it gives CASSLNRGAGNTIYF.

This clone was recorded only once. The V call is TRBV7-2, the J call TRBJ2-7; no firm D call. Germline V CDR1 and CDR2: SGHTA, FQGNSA. This CDR3 is built from 14 residues. Trimming cost V 3 bases and J 3 bases, with 12 bases left between them. The CDR3 region has the DNA TGTGCCAGCAGCTTTGACTCTATTCTCTACGAGCAGTACTTC. Translation gives CASSFDSILYEQYF.

The chain combines TRBV18 with TRBJ2-5; no clear D gene. Germline lookup yields CDR1 KGHSH and CDR2 LQKENI. The CDR3 is 14 residues long. V shed 6 bases and J shed 5 bases, with 16 bases lying between them. CDR3 nucleotides: TGTGCCAGCTCCCCCTCGGTCCTCCGGGAGACCCAGTACTTC. It is translated as CASSPSVLRETQYF.

The rearrangement links TRBV6-5 to TRBJ2-3, with 7 bases matching TRBD1. The CDR3 covers 16 residues. V gave up 0 bases and J gave up 1 base; unmatched junction bases: 4. CDR1 and CDR2 from the germline V gene are MNHEY and SVGAGI. CDR3 DNA: TGTGCCAGCAGTTACTCGAGTACAGGGGGCACAGATACGCAGTATTTT. Translated, it gives CASSYSSTGGTDTQYF.

This clone showed up just a few times. The rearrangement joins TRBV9 to TRBJ1-5; 8 positions agree with TRBD1. CDR1 is SGDLS and CDR2 is YYNGEE in the germline V gene. This CDR3 is built from 15 residues. With 3 bases clipped from V and 0 bases from J, the junction kept 2 bases outside the gene matches. CDR3 protein: CASSEGQGSNQPQHF. CDR3 DNA: TGTGCCAGCAGCGAAGGACAGGGTAGCAATCAGCCCCAGCATTTT.

This chain joins TRBV5-8 and TRBJ2-5; 10 nucleotides align to TRBD1. CDR1 and CDR2 (germline): SGHTS, YDEGEE. The CDR3 covers 16 residues. J gave up 7 bases and V 4 bases, and 13 bases lay outside the gene matches. The CDR3: CASSAGTGVGVGTQYF. As DNA, the CDR3 is TGTGCCAGCAGCGCCGGGACAGGGGTTGGAGTGGGGACCCAGTACTTC.

This chain links TRBV5-6 with TRBJ1-1; tentative D call: TRBD1 (6 bases). Trimming cost V 0 bases and J 1 base, with 13 bases left between them. From germline, CDR1 is SGHDT and CDR2 YYEEEE. This CDR3 contains 16 residues. The CDR3 spells CASSLELTGPNTEAFF. The CDR3 nucleotides are TGTGCCAGCAGCTTGGAGCTGACAGGCCCGAACACTGAAGCTTTCTTT.

The chain links TRBV19 to TRBJ2-2, with TRBD2 as a possible D gene (5 bases). This CDR3 comprises 15 residues. V was pared by 3 bases and J by 1 base, with 9 bases between. Germline loops: CDR1 LNHDA, CDR2 SQIVND (reference sequence). In DNA, the CDR3 is TGTGCCAGTAGTATGAGGGCCGGGAACACCGGGGAGCTGTTTTTT. It specifies CASSMRAGNTGELFF.

The CDR3: CASSQIAGTGMGHEQFF. The DNA of the CDR3 is TGTGCCAGCAGCCAAATAGCTGGGACAGGGATGGGCCATGAGCAGTTCTTC. The gene calls are TRBV4-2 and TRBJ2-1, with 9 bases lining up with TRBD1. CDR3 length: 17 residues. CDR1 and CDR2 from the germline V gene are LGHNA and YNFKEQ. V was clipped by 2 bases and J by 8 bases; unmatched bases: 13.

V is TRBV4-3 and J is TRBJ1-2; D perhaps matches TRBD1 (6 bases). V was pared by 1 base and J by 7 bases, with 10 bases between. The CDR3 length is 13 residues. Germline CDR1 and CDR2: LGHNA and YSLEER. The CDR3 sequence is CASSQVRGPGYTF. Written as DNA, the CDR3 is TGCGCCAGCAGCCAAGTCAGGGGCCCTGGCTACACCTTC.

As for this clone: In the same sample, other DNA sequences code for this CDR3. The chain combines TRBV6-5 with TRBJ1-2, with TRBD1 identical over 8 bases. Germline values: CDR1 MNHEY, CDR2 SVGAGI. The CDR3 extends over 15 amino acids. Germline trimming cut 0 bases from V and 5 bases from J; bases unmatched to any gene: 5. The CDR3 spells CASSYSGTGEYGYTF. CDR3 DNA sequence: TGTGCCAGCAGTTACTCCGGGACAGGAGAATATGGCTACACCTTC.

The V call is TRBV7-9, the J call TRBJ2-1, with D perhaps matching TRBD2 (5 bases). CDR1 and CDR2 (germline): SEHNR, FQNEAQ (reference sequence). The CDR3 has 13 amino acids. The V end lost 3 bases, the J end lost 5 bases, and 8 bases lay between the germline ends. This CDR3 is CASSFLGNNEQFF. CDR3 bases: TGTGCCAGCAGCTTCCTCGGGAACAATGAGCAGTTCTTC.

The chain couples TRBV7-6 to TRBJ2-5, with D perhaps matching TRBD2 (5 bases). The germline V gene encodes CDR1 SGHVS and CDR2 FNYEAQ. V lost 5 bases to trimming and J lost 5 bases, with 21 bases between them. The CDR3 length is 16 residues. This chain's CDR3 is CASSPDYHLVSETQYF. The CDR3 DNA sequence: TGTGCCAGCAGCCCCGACTACCACCTGGTGTCGGAGACCCAGTACTTC. Full variable domain (remainder filled in from reference TRBV7-6 and TRBJ2-5): GAGVSQSPRYKVTKRGQDVALRCDPISGHVSLYWYRQALGQGPEFLTYFNYEAQQDKSGLPNDRFSAERPEGSISTLTIQRTEQRDSAMYRCASSPDYHLVSETQYFGPGTRLLVL.

This chain connects TRBV7-2 to TRBJ1-4, with D unresolved. Germline V gives CDR1 SGHTA, CDR2 FQGNSA. Trimming took off 8 bases at V and 6 bases at J, with 10 bases between the two ends. The CDR3 has 12 residues. In DNA form, the CDR3 reads TGTGCCAGCTCGAGGTTGGATGAAAAACTGTTTTTT. Encoded protein: CASSRLDEKLFF.

The V gene is TRBV7-2, the J gene TRBJ2-7; 11 bases align to TRBD1. The CDR3 runs 13 residues. V lost 6 bases to trimming and J lost 5 bases; unmatched junction nucleotides: 3. Germline assignment: CDR1 SGHTA and CDR2 FQGNSA. The CDR3 DNA sequence: TGTGCCAGCAGGGGACAGGGGGGTCACGAGCAGTACTTC. It specifies CASRGQGGHEQYF.